One and the same sample provided the 28 T cell receptor beta chains below, sequenced in a study of radiotherapy plus CTLA-4 blockade in lung cancer. Assay: immunoSEQ multiplex PCR; the TCRdb copy retains only in-frame clones and omits some. The table shows 40,000 to 50,000 clones, with approximately 85% occurring only once. The sample was peripheral blood, taken from a patient treated with radiotherapy plus ipilimumab. Receptor source: a human donor with non-small cell lung cancer who had stable disease on radiotherapy plus ipilimumab.

V and J are TRBV5-5 and TRBJ1-3; D ambiguous. V was pared by 0 bases and J by 6 bases, with 7 bases between. Per the germline V gene, CDR1 is SGHKS and CDR2 is YYEKEE (reference sequence). The CDR3 totals 13 residues. CDR3 nucleotides: TGTGCCAGCAGCTTGGCCGGGTTAAACACCATATATTTT. Amino acids: CASSLAGLNTIYF.

This clone has only one observation. The chain uses TRBV6-6 and TRBJ2-2, with D possibly being TRBD2 (6 bases). This CDR3 spans 12 amino acids. Between the trimmed V and J ends, which lost 8 bases and 4 bases, there was a span of 8 bases. Germline lookup yields CDR1 MNHNY and CDR2 SVGAGI (reference sequence). The CDR3 spells CASLGSTGELFF. The CDR3 DNA reads as TGTGCCAGCCTCGGGAGCACCGGGGAGCTGTTTTTT.

This CDR3 is CASSLAVGVIYEQYF. CDR3 nucleotides: TGTGCCAGCAGTTTAGCGGTGGGAGTTATCTACGAGCAGTACTTC. The genes are TRBV27 and TRBJ2-7; tentatively, D is TRBD2 (5 bases). Germline CDR1 reads MNHEY; CDR2 reads SMNVEV (reference sequence). V gave up 2 bases and J gave up 3 bases, with 14 bases separating them. There are 15 residues in the CDR3.

V is TRBV7-2 and J is TRBJ1-5; TRBD1 aligns across 8 bases. Germline V gives CDR1 SGHTA, CDR2 FQGNSA. Unmatched junction bases numbered 7, after V lost 5 bases and J lost 1 base. The CDR3 extends over 16 amino acids. Written as DNA, the CDR3 is TGTGCCAGCAGCGTTACAGGGGGTTGGAGCAATCAGCCCCAGCATTTT. It translates to CASSVTGGWSNQPQHF. The complete variable domain, with remaining parts taken from reference TRBV7-2 and TRBJ1-5, reads GAGVSQSPSNKVTEKGKDVELRCDPISGHTALYWYRQSLGQGLEFLIYFQGNSAPDKSGLPSDRFSAERTGGSVSTLTIQRTQQEDSAVYLCASSVTGGWSNQPQHFGDGTRLSIL.

This chain joins TRBV28 and TRBJ2-1; tentatively, D is TRBD2 (6 bases). The CDR3 is 14 residues long. Germline-derived CDR1 and CDR2 are MDHEN and SYDVKM. V was clipped by 10 bases and J by 5 bases, with 18 bases between them. CDR3 residues: CATNPERLDNEQFF. CDR3 nucleotide sequence: TGTGCCACCAACCCCGAGAGACTAGACAATGAGCAGTTCTTC.

Written as DNA, the CDR3 is TGTGCCAGCAGTTTATACAGGGGACGCTACGAGCAGTACTTC. Amino acid sequence: CASSLYRGRYEQYF. The chain employs TRBV27 and TRBJ2-7; 7 bases are shared with TRBD1. Per germline, CDR1 MNHEY and CDR2 SMNVEV (reference sequence). The CDR3 is 14 residues long. Trimming took 1 base from V and 3 from J; bases not matched to a gene: 3.

The rearrangement links TRBV28 to TRBJ2-3; unclear D gene. Germline CDR1 is MDHEN and CDR2 is SYDVKM. Trimming cost V 1 base and J 0 bases, with 5 bases left between them. The CDR3 is made up of 14 amino acids. The CDR3 spells CASSLSVSTDTQYF. The CDR3 DNA sequence: TGTGCCAGCAGTTTATCGGTTAGCACAGATACGCAGTATTTT.

This clone was detected only a few times. The J gene is TRBJ1-4, the V gene TRBV2; possible D gene TRBD1, 5 bases. Trimming left V 3 bases short and J 4 bases short, with 9 bases between. Germline values: CDR1 SNHLY, CDR2 FYNNEI. This CDR3 is 14 amino acids long. The CDR3 protein is CASSDRVLNEKLFF. The CDR3, as DNA: TGTGCCAGCAGTGACAGGGTGCTTAATGAAAAACTGTTTTTT.

J is TRBJ1-5 and V is TRBV15; D is unresolved. In germline, CDR1 is LNHNV, CDR2 YYDKDF (reference sequence). This CDR3 region has 14 residues. The V end lost 4 bases, the J end lost 0 bases, and 7 bases lay between the germline ends. In DNA, the CDR3 is TGTGCCACCAGCAAAGATTATAGCAATCAGCCCCAGCATTTT. Its translation: CATSKDYSNQPQHF. Based on the CDR3 plus reference TRBV15 and TRBJ1-5, the full variable domain is DAMVIQNPRYQVTQFGKPVTLSCSQTLNHNVMYWYQQKSSQAPKLLFHYYDKDFNNEADTPDNFQSRRPNTSFCFLDIRSPGLGDTAMYLCATSKDYSNQPQHFGDGTRLSIL.

The count of this clone is one. This chain uses TRBV5-5 with TRBJ1-6, with D unclear. This CDR3 comprises 13 residues. Germline CDR1 reads SGHKS; CDR2 reads YYEKEE (reference sequence). Trimming stripped 0 bases from V and 11 bases from J, with 9 bases between. The CDR3 DNA is TGTGCCAGCAGCTTGGCGGTCCCACCACCCCTCCACTTT. Translation gives CASSLAVPPPLHF.

The rearrangement links TRBV28 to TRBJ2-1; maybe TRBD2 (6 bases). From germline, CDR1 is MDHEN and CDR2 SYDVKM. The length of the CDR3 is 17 residues. V shed 5 bases and J shed 0 bases, with 17 bases lying between them. In DNA form, the CDR3 reads TGTGCCAGCAGTACCCTGGCTAGCGCGAGCTCCTACAATGAGCAGTTCTTC. Protein product: CASSTLASASSYNEQFF. The full variable domain, in which reference TRBV28 and TRBJ2-1 provide the parts outside the CDR3, is DVKVTQSSRYLVKRTGEKVFLECVQDMDHENMFWYRQDPGLGLRLIYFSYDVKMKEKGDIPEGYSVSREKKERFSLILESASTNQTSMYLCASSTLASASSYNEQFFGPGTRLTVL.

The rearrangement uses TRBV5-6 and TRBJ1-5; a weak D match, TRBD1 (6 bases). The CDR3 length is 14 residues. In germline, CDR1 is SGHDT, CDR2 YYEEEE. The V end was cut by 1 base, the J end by 6 bases, with 11 bases between. The DNA of the CDR3 is TGTGCCAGCAGCTTGTCTTACAGGGCTCAGCCCCAGCATTTT. Protein sequence: CASSLSYRAQPQHF.

V usage is TRBV30 and J usage is TRBJ2-5; D gene uncertain. The CDR3 length is 13 residues. The V and J ends lost 3 bases and 1 base respectively, with 9 bases between them. CDR1 and CDR2 from the germline V gene are GTSNPN and SVGIG (reference sequence). CDR3 sequence: CAWSGQVQETQYF. The CDR3 nucleotides read TGTGCCTGGAGCGGTCAGGTCCAAGAGACCCAGTACTTC. Supplemented by reference TRBV30 and TRBJ2-5, the full variable domain reads SQTIHQWPATLVQPVGSPLSLECTVEGTSNPNLYWYRQAAGRGLQLLFYSVGIGQISSEVPQNLSASRPQDRQFILSSKKLLLSDSGFYLCAWSGQVQETQYFGPGTRLLVL.

The count of this clone is one. The rearrangement joins TRBV19 to TRBJ2-3; 7 bases agree with TRBD1. Germline trimming cut 5 bases from V and 1 base from J; bases unmatched to any gene: 6. The CDR3 runs to 15 residues. The germline V gene encodes CDR1 LNHDA and CDR2 SQIVND (reference sequence). CDR3 residues: CASSLTGIGTDTQYF. The CDR3 nucleotides are TGTGCCAGTAGTCTGACAGGGATCGGCACAGATACGCAGTATTTT.

The CDR3 loop reads CASSQVRGEAKNIQYF. The CDR3 coding sequence is TGTGCCAGCAGCCAAGTTCGGGGGGAAGCCAAAAACATTCAGTACTTC. The genes are TRBV14 and TRBJ2-4, with 7 nucleotides matching TRBD2. The V gene's germline CDR1 is SGHDN and CDR2 FVKESK. With V trimmed by 1 base and J by 0 bases, 3 bases remained unmatched. The CDR3 extends over 16 amino acids.

The genes are TRBV28 and TRBJ1-1; D unclear. CDR1 MDHEN and CDR2 SYDVKM come from the germline V gene. V was trimmed by 10 bases and J by 5 bases, leaving 11 bases between them. The CDR3 contains 11 residues. The CDR3 DNA is TGTGCCACTGAGGCGGGAACTGAAGCTTTCTTT. Protein product: CATEAGTEAFF.

The gene calls are TRBV5-1 and TRBJ2-5, with 7 bases aligning to TRBD1. The DNA end is more similar to TRBJ2-7, so the J call may be wrong. CDR1 and CDR2 (germline): SGHRS, YFSETQ. The CDR3 covers 14 residues. CDR3 sequence (DNA): TGCGCCAGCAGCCTAACTGACAGGGCCGACGAGCAGTACTTC. It specifies CASSLTDRADEQYF.

J is TRBJ2-3 and V is TRBV18; D perhaps matches TRBD2 (5 bases). Germline V gene sequence: CDR1 KGHSH, CDR2 LQKENI. There are 15 residues in the CDR3. Trimming stripped 4 bases from V and 3 bases from J, with 14 bases between. As DNA, the CDR3 is TGTGCCAGCTCACGAATGCCGAGCGGAACAGATACGCAGTATTTT. Amino acids: CASSRMPSGTDTQYF.

This chain joins TRBV4-2 and TRBJ1-4, with D perhaps TRBD1 (5 bases). With 1 base removed from V and 7 bases from J, the gap between germline ends came to 16 bases. CDR1 and CDR2 from the germline V gene are LGHNA and YNFKEQ. The length of the CDR3 is 16 residues. CDR3 coding DNA: TGTGCCAGCAGCCAAGGAGCCCCCGGGGGTCGTGAAAAACTGTTTTTT. It codes for CASSQGAPGGREKLFF.

This chain joins TRBV9 and TRBJ2-1; TRBD2 matches 8 bases. Germline V CDR1 and CDR2: SGDLS, YYNGEE. The CDR3 is 14 amino acids. V trimming: 8 bases; J trimming: 6 bases; junction bases outside the gene matches: 10. In DNA form, the CDR3 reads TGTGCCAGTACGGGGGGGAGTTTACCCAATGAGCAGTTCTTC. Amino acids: CASTGGSLPNEQFF. Combining the CDR3 with reference TRBV9 and TRBJ2-1 gives the whole variable domain DSGVTQTPKHLITATGQRVTLRCSPRSGDLSVYWYQQSLDQGLQFLIQYYNGEERAKGNILERFSAQQFPDLHSELNLSSLELGDSALYFCASTGGSLPNEQFFGPGTRLTVL.

The genes are TRBV9 and TRBJ2-3; D perhaps matches TRBD1 (6 bases). The V end lost 0 bases, the J end lost 1 base, and 15 bases lay between the germline ends. The length of the CDR3 is 17 residues. Germline V lookup: CDR1 SGDLS, CDR2 YYNGEE. The CDR3 DNA sequence: TGTGCCAGCAGCGTAGAAGGGATTAGACAGGGCACAGATACGCAGTATTTT. This sequence encodes CASSVEGIRQGTDTQYF.

The rearrangement joins TRBV27 to TRBJ1-5; TRBD1 agrees at 8 bases. This CDR3 has 18 amino acids. The V and J ends lost 6 bases and 1 base, in that order; junction bases with no gene match: 14. Per the germline V gene, CDR1 is MNHEY and CDR2 is SMNVEV (reference sequence). The DNA of the CDR3 is TGTGCCAGCAGCCGTCCCCCGTATCAGGGGGCGAGCAATCAGCCCCAGCATTTT. It yields the protein CASSRPPYQGASNQPQHF.

The chain combines TRBV28 with TRBJ2-1; unclear D gene. Per the germline V gene, CDR1 is MDHEN and CDR2 is SYDVKM. The CDR3 length is 13 residues. V was cut by 2 bases and J by 6 bases, with 8 bases left in between. CDR3 amino acids: CASSLPWLNEQFF. The CDR3 DNA follows: TGTGCCAGCAGTTTACCCTGGCTCAATGAGCAGTTCTTC.

This clone occurred a few times. This sequence joins TRBV9 and TRBJ2-5, with TRBD2 identical over 7 bases. Germline V gene lookup returns CDR1 SGDLS and CDR2 YYNGEE. The J segment lost 4 bases and the V segment lost 3 bases, leaving 9 bases of the junction unmatched. The CDR3 is made up of 15 amino acids. CDR3 DNA sequence: TGTGCCAGCAGCGGCGGGGGAGTGGGGGTAGAGACCCAGTACTTC. Protein: CASSGGGVGVETQYF.

This chain links TRBV28 with TRBJ1-2; 7 positions match TRBD1. The germline gives CDR1 MDHEN, CDR2 SYDVKM. The CDR3 is 14 amino acids. V trimming: 2 bases; J trimming: 4 bases; junction bases outside the gene matches: 4. The CDR3 spells CASSLEGAGYGYTF. For the CDR3, the DNA is TGTGCCAGCAGTTTAGAGGGGGCGGGCTATGGCTACACCTTC.

This clone was picked up a small number of times. The V gene is TRBV5-6, the J gene TRBJ1-2; 8 bases align to TRBD1. There are 14 residues in the CDR3. Germline assignment: CDR1 SGHDT and CDR2 YYEEEE. V shed 4 bases and J 4 bases; nucleotides not matched to a gene: 6. The CDR3 DNA sequence: TGTGCCAGCAGCGCCGGCGGGACAGGCTATGGCTACACCTTC. Translation: CASSAGGTGYGYTF.

This chain connects TRBV28 to TRBJ2-4; 8 bases are a match to TRBD1. CDR1 is MDHEN, CDR2 SYDVKM, per germline. V shed 5 bases and J 6 bases; nucleotides not matched to a gene: 9. This CDR3 comprises 15 residues. The CDR3 reads CASSLTGTGRNIQYF. CDR3 bases: TGTGCCAGCAGTCTAACCGGGACAGGCAGAAACATTCAGTACTTC.

The CDR3 coding sequence is TGTGCCAGCACCGACGGAGGGTGGGTTGAAGCTTTCTTT. This codes for CASTDGGWVEAFF. The chain links TRBV25-1 to TRBJ1-1, with D unresolved. CDR1 and CDR2 from the germline V gene are MGHDK and SYGVNS. This CDR3 is 13 amino acids long. Trimming stripped 7 bases from V and 7 bases from J, with 16 bases between.